A single count supports the clone carrying this T cell receptor beta chain. No antigen is known for it. The data were produced by immunoSEQ multiplex PCR, yet TCRdb's version contains in-frame clones alone and is incomplete. The table records some 99,000 clones, 70% to 90% of them present only once. The sample is drawn from a study of T cell responses to AZD1222 COVID-19 vaccine. The study, taken as a whole, reports: Close to half of all spike-specific TCRs reportedly target regions of the variants that are unmutated. Spike-specific TCRs gained breadth and depth after people received two AZD1222 doses.

Looked up from germline, CDR1 is SSHAT and CDR2 is FNYEAQ (reference sequence). The V and J ends lost 4 bases and 5 bases, in that order; junction bases with no gene match: 5. The CDR3 consists of 15 residues. Sequencing was performed on peripheral blood, taken on day 0 of AZD1222 vaccination. J is TRBJ2-2 and V is TRBV7-7; the match to TRBD1 covers 9 bases. The clonotype originates from an adult in good health. The CDR3 DNA reads TGTGCCAGCAGCTCGGGACAGGGAGGGACCGGGGAGCTGTTTTTT. Amino acids: CASSSGQGGTGELFF. The complete variable domain, with remaining parts taken from reference TRBV7-7 and TRBJ2-2, reads GAGVSQSPRYKVTKRGQDVTLRCDPISSHATLYWYQQALGQGPEFLTYFNYEAQPDKSGLPSDRFSAERPEGSISTLTIQRTEQRDSAMYRCASSSGQGGTGELFFGEGSRLTVL.